Presented here are 19 T cell receptor beta chains from one specimen sequenced in a study of cytomegalovirus exposure and HLA in healthy donors. PCR amplification relied on 60 Vbeta primers (plus 13 Jbeta primers). Assay: immunoSEQ multiplex PCR; the TCRdb copy retains only in-frame clones and omits some. Among over 100,000 clones, 66% were seen once, and the ten largest hold 1.5%. The source material was PBMCs. These receptors were obtained from a man younger than 35 in good health and CMV-seronegative.

The chain uses TRBV2 and TRBJ2-7, with TRBD2 matching 12 bases. J lost 1 base, V lost 5 bases, and 3 bases had no gene match. Germline CDR1 is SNHLY and CDR2 is FYNNEI. The CDR3 covers 15 residues. The CDR3 is CASSSTSGSSYEQYF. The CDR3 coding sequence is TGTGCCAGCAGTTCGACTAGCGGGAGTTCCTACGAGCAGTACTTC.

The chain employs TRBV11-3 and TRBJ1-3, with 7 bases identical to TRBD1. Germline V lookup: CDR1 SGHNT, CDR2 YENEEA. CDR3 length equals 15 residues. V shed 5 bases, J shed 4 bases, and the junction held 8 bases outside the gene matches. The DNA for the CDR3 is TGTGCCAGCAGCCCGTCTACAGGGGTGGGAAACACCATATATTTT. It specifies CASSPSTGVGNTIYF. The entire variable domain, with the rest obtained from reference TRBV11-3 and TRBJ1-3, is as follows: EAGVVQSPRYKIIEKKQPVAFWCNPISGHNTLYWYLQNLGQGPELLIRYENEEAVDDSQLPKDRFSAERLKGVDSTLKIQPAELGDSAVYLCASSPSTGVGNTIYFGEGSWLTVV.

V and J are TRBV6-5 and TRBJ2-1, with 8 bases aligning to TRBD2. The CDR3 consists of 16 residues. Germline CDR1 MNHEY, CDR2 SVGAGI. V was pared by 4 bases and J by 7 bases, with 12 bases of the junction left unmatched. The CDR3 DNA sequence: TGTGCCAGCAGTTCGCCCAGCGGGAGTACGGGGAATGAGCAGTTCTTC. It translates to CASSSPSGSTGNEQFF.

This chain connects TRBV7-9 to TRBJ1-1; D perhaps matches TRBD1 (5 bases). CDR1 is SEHNR, CDR2 FQNEAQ, per germline (reference sequence). Trimming removed 5 bases at V and 4 bases at J, with 23 bases between. There are 17 residues in the CDR3. CDR3 in DNA: TGTGCCAGCAGCCCACGCACCCCCCAGGGTACGAGCACTGAAGCTTTCTTT. Protein: CASSPRTPQGTSTEAFF. The whole variable domain, filled in from reference TRBV7-9 and TRBJ1-1, reads DTGVSQNPRHKITKRGQNVTFRCDPISEHNRLYWYRQTLGQGPEFLTYFQNEAQLEKSRLLSDRFSAERPKGSFSTLEIQRTEQGDSAMYLCASSPRTPQGTSTEAFFGQGTRLTVV.

V is TRBV6-5 and J is TRBJ1-1; 8 positions match TRBD1. CDR3 length: 14 residues. Germline CDR1 reads MNHEY; CDR2 reads SVGAGI. Trimming removed 5 bases from V and 4 bases from J; junction bases left unmatched: 6. The CDR3 sequence is CASSPTGGFTEAFF. The CDR3 DNA reads TGTGCCAGCAGTCCTACAGGGGGGTTCACTGAAGCTTTCTTT.

CDR3 DNA: TGCAGCGTTGTTAAAGGGAGCACCGGGGAGCTGTTTTTT. It specifies CSVVKGSTGELFF. The chain employs TRBV29-1 and TRBJ2-2, with a possible D match to TRBD2 (5 bases). The germline V gene has CDR1 SQVTM and CDR2 ANQGSEA. The CDR3 sequence is 13 residues long. Trimming removed 4 bases from V and 4 bases from J, with 10 bases in between.

For this clone: The junction differs from germline at one of its ends, possibly a read error. At the DNA level, this CDR3 is encoded by other sequences in the same sample as well. V is TRBV10-2 and J is TRBJ2-7; tentatively, D is TRBD2 (6 bases). The length of the CDR3 is 15 residues. Per the germline V gene, CDR1 is WSHSY and CDR2 is SAAADI. CDR3 loop: CASRFRGTGRWEQYF. The CDR3 coding sequence is TGCGCCAGCAGATTCCGGGGGACCGGCCGATGGGAGCAGTACTTT.

The sample holds a few counts of this clone. The chain employs TRBV30 and TRBJ1-2, with D tentatively TRBD1 (6 bases). Deletions cut 2 bases from V and 7 bases from J, with 8 bases between. This CDR3 has 11 residues. CDR1 and CDR2 from the germline V gene are GTSNPN and SVGIG (reference sequence). The CDR3 protein is CAWSSGVGYTF. The CDR3 DNA reads TGTGCCTGGAGTTCAGGGGTTGGCTACACCTTC.

The chain employs TRBV6-5 and TRBJ1-2; D remains ambiguous. CDR1 and CDR2 (germline): MNHEY, SVGAGI. The CDR3 is made up of 16 amino acids. V was shortened by 2 bases and J by 7 bases, with 20 bases between the two germline ends. CDR3 protein: CASSYSRRQRMGGYTF. The CDR3 DNA reads TGTGCCAGCAGTTACAGTCGGCGGCAACGTATGGGTGGCTACACCTTC.

The rearrangement links TRBV19 to TRBJ1-4; 7 bases agree with TRBD1. This CDR3 comprises 14 residues. Germline CDR1 reads LNHDA; CDR2 reads SQIVND (reference sequence). The J segment lost 7 bases and the V segment lost 5 bases, leaving 7 bases of the junction unmatched. CDR3 sequence (DNA): TGTGCCAGTAGTTGGACCAGGGGGAGTGAAAAACTGTTTTTT. Its protein product is CASSWTRGSEKLFF. The complete variable domain, with remaining parts taken from reference TRBV19 and TRBJ1-4, reads DGGITQSPKYLFRKEGQNVTLSCEQNLNHDAMYWYRQDPGQGLRLIYYSQIVNDFQKGDIAEGYSVSREKKESFPLTVTSAQKNPTAFYLCASSWTRGSEKLFFGSGTQLSVL.

The V call is TRBV5-6, the J call TRBJ2-7; tentative D call: TRBD1 (5 bases). Germline V gives CDR1 SGHDT, CDR2 YYEEEE. There are 14 residues in the CDR3. V was shortened by 4 bases and J by 3 bases, with 14 bases between the two germline ends. The CDR3 nucleotides are TGTGCCAGCAGCCTGTGGGGCAGCCACTACGAGCAGTACTTC. Translated: CASSLWGSHYEQYF.

This clone was counted a few times. The chain employs TRBV5-4 and TRBJ2-3; D is ambiguous. From germline, CDR1 is SGHNT and CDR2 YYREEE (reference sequence). This CDR3 is 14 amino acids long. V was shortened by 2 bases and J by 2 bases, with 9 bases between the two germline ends. The CDR3, as DNA: TGTGCCAGCAGCTTTCGGTTAAACACAGATACGCAGTATTTT. Translated, it gives CASSFRLNTDTQYF.

The rearrangement joins TRBV7-2 to TRBJ2-4; maybe TRBD2 (5 bases). This CDR3 contains 15 residues. Germline values: CDR1 SGHTA, CDR2 FQGNSA. V was shortened by 6 bases and J by 4 bases, with 16 bases between the two germline ends. The CDR3 DNA reads as TGTGCCAGCAGGTTCGTGGCCGGGATGAAAAACATTCAGTACTTC. Protein: CASRFVAGMKNIQYF.

This clone was counted once. V is TRBV27 and J is TRBJ1-3; D not resolved. V dropped 2 bases and J dropped 3 bases, with 8 bases sitting between them. This CDR3 has 14 residues. The germline gives CDR1 MNHEY, CDR2 SMNVEV (reference sequence). The CDR3 nucleotides read TGTGCCAGCAGTTTAGCGGGCTATGGAAACACCATATATTTT. This sequence encodes CASSLAGYGNTIYF.

This clone was observed a handful of times. The same CDR3 also results from other DNA sequences found in this sample. This chain links TRBV6-5 with TRBJ1-1, with D possibly being TRBD1 (5 bases). The CDR3 consists of 13 residues. With 4 bases removed from V and 4 bases from J, the gap between germline ends came to 10 bases. The germline V gene has CDR1 MNHEY and CDR2 SVGAGI. CDR3 protein: CASSWTMGTEAFF. Here the CDR3 DNA reads TGTGCCAGCAGTTGGACAATGGGCACTGAAGCTTTCTTT.

V is TRBV6-1 and J is TRBJ1-2; possible D gene TRBD1, 6 bases. V shed 7 bases and J shed 4 bases, with 19 bases lying between them. The CDR3 runs to 15 residues. Germline CDR1 is MNHNS and CDR2 is SASEGT. In nucleotides, the CDR3 is TGTGCCAGCAAGCTAAGGACAGTCGCACTCTATGGCTACACCTTC. Protein: CASKLRTVALYGYTF.

This clone was observed a single time. The J gene is TRBJ2-7, the V gene TRBV9, with TRBD1 matching over 8 bases. The CDR3 runs 14 residues. Germline loops: CDR1 SGDLS, CDR2 YYNGEE. Losses at the gene ends were 3 bases for V and 4 bases for J; bases not matched to a gene: 6. The CDR3 reads CASSARDRRYEQYF. CDR3 in DNA: TGTGCCAGCAGCGCACGGGACAGGCGGTACGAGCAGTACTTC.

V usage is TRBV6-6 and J usage is TRBJ2-6; D gene ambiguous. The CDR3 has 16 amino acids. The germline V gene encodes CDR1 MNHNY and CDR2 SVGAGI (reference sequence). The ends were cut back, 6 bases at V and 0 bases at J, with 12 bases in the middle. The CDR3 loop is CASRATRSSGANVLTF. The DNA of the CDR3 is TGTGCCAGCAGGGCCACACGGAGCTCTGGGGCCAACGTCCTGACTTTC.

The chain recombines TRBV6-1 with TRBJ1-5, with D possibly matching TRBD1 (5 bases). The length of the CDR3 is 13 residues. V gave up 5 bases and J gave up 7 bases, with 12 bases separating them. CDR1 and CDR2 from the germline V gene are MNHNS and SASEGT. CDR3 nucleotide sequence: TGTGCCAGCAGTCCGCAGGGTCTCCAGCCCCAGCATTTT. Protein: CASSPQGLQPQHF.